This TCR beta chain is drawn from a study of T-cell memory formation after mild COVID-19. Across the study: TCR clusters largely stayed donor specific.

Study conclusions and caveats: While clones contracting from day 15 to 85 were balanced between CD4 and CD8, later expanders leaned CD4+.

Trimming took 0 bases from V and 2 from J, leaving 12 bases between them. The CDR3 sequence is 16 residues long. Per germline, CDR1 LNHNV and CDR2 YYDKDF (reference sequence). Employing constant-segment primers, 5'RACE generated TCR alpha and TCR beta cDNA libraries bearing sample barcodes and UMIs. TCRdb reprocessed the 5' RACE reads with MiXCR, giving one entry per CDR3 protein. The sample lists around 250,000 distinct CDR3 sequences; roughly 16% were seen once. Remarks on this clonotype: What it recognizes is unknown.

The sequenced sample consisted of PBMCs or a T cell subset sorted from them (not recorded which). This TCR was recovered from a man aged 18 to 29 who had mild COVID-19 (a few samples of this study predate the infection). Cell type and time point are not known. The chain couples TRBV15 to TRBJ2-3, with D perhaps TRBD2 (6 bases). The CDR3, as DNA: TGTGCCACCAGCAGAGACGGGGCGGGGTACACAGATACGCAGTATTTT. Encoded protein: CATSRDGAGYTDTQYF.